These 13 T cell receptor beta chains share one sample of origin, sequenced in a study of blood T cell repertoires in COVID-19. Clones were sequenced by immunoSEQ multiplex PCR, and TCRdb holds only the in-frame ones, with some missing. The sample lists 55,000 to 65,000 clones; about 81% were seen once. The sample was peripheral blood. The receptor source for this set is a human donor in a cohort sampled during active COVID-19.

This chain joins TRBV5-1 and TRBJ1-1; D possibly corresponds to TRBD1 (5 bases). The germline V gene encodes CDR1 SGHRS and CDR2 YFSETQ. The CDR3 spans 13 residues. V was pared by 5 bases and J by 0 bases, with 8 bases between. The chain's CDR3 is CASRVGVNTEAFF. Written as DNA, the CDR3 is TGCGCCAGCAGGGTAGGGGTGAACACTGAAGCTTTCTTT. The complete variable domain, with remaining parts taken from reference TRBV5-1 and TRBJ1-1, reads KAGVTQTPRYLIKTRGQQVTLSCSPISGHRSVSWYQQTPGQGLQFLFEYFSETQRNKGNFPGRFSGRQFSNSRSEMNVSTLELGDSALYLCASRVGVNTEAFFGQGTRLTVV.

This clone has just one count. CDR3 protein: CASSDLPPSIQYF. In nucleotides, the CDR3 is TGTGCCAGCAGTGACCTTCCTCCCAGCATTCAGTACTTC. The chain has TRBV6-1 and TRBJ2-4; no clear D gene. Trimming cost V 3 bases and J 9 bases, with 12 bases left between them. Germline V gene lookup returns CDR1 MNHNS and CDR2 SASEGT. The CDR3 has 13 residues.

In its sample, this clone was seen a few times. J is TRBJ2-2 and V is TRBV19; 8 bases match TRBD2. The CDR3 has 15 amino acids. Trimming at V came to 5 bases and at J to 3 bases, leaving 5 bases not matched to a gene. Germline assignment: CDR1 LNHDA and CDR2 SQIVND (reference sequence). CDR3 amino acids: CASSPIAGYTGELFF. CDR3 bases: TGTGCCAGTAGTCCCATAGCGGGGTACACCGGGGAGCTGTTTTTT.

The chain couples TRBV7-2 to TRBJ2-3; perhaps TRBD1 as D (7 bases). The CDR3 extends over 16 amino acids. CDR1 is SGHTA, CDR2 FQGNSA, per germline. V was shortened by 5 bases and J by 5 bases, with 20 bases between the two germline ends. The CDR3 DNA reads as TGTGCCAGCAGCCAAGGTGGTTGGAGGGGGCAAGATACGCAGTATTTT. Amino acids: CASSQGGWRGQDTQYF.

The chain couples TRBV21-1 to TRBJ1-4; the DNA was not used to check the table's D call, TRBD1. TRBV21-1 is deemed a pseudogene. The CDR3 is made up of 14 amino acids. Written as DNA, the CDR3 is TGTGCCAGCAGCAGATGGACAGGGAAGGAAAAACTGTTTTTT. It yields the protein CASSRWTGKEKLFF.

V is TRBV5-6 and J is TRBJ2-3; 10 bases fit TRBD2. This CDR3 is built from 16 residues. The J segment lost 6 bases and the V segment lost 2 bases, leaving 9 bases of the junction unmatched. CDR1 and CDR2 from the germline V gene are SGHDT and YYEEEE. DNA for the CDR3: TGTGCCAGCAGCTTTCTCCTAGCGGGGGACAGGGATACGCAGTATTTT. Amino acid sequence: CASSFLLAGDRDTQYF. Variable domain in full (rest from reference TRBV5-6 and TRBJ2-3): DAGVTQSPTHLIKTRGQQVTLRCSPKSGHDTVSWYQQALGQGPQFIFQYYEEEERQRGNFPDRFSGHQFPNYSSELNVNALLLGDSALYLCASSFLLAGDRDTQYFGPGTRLTVL.

The chain uses TRBV7-8 and TRBJ1-2; maybe TRBD1 (5 bases). The V gene lost 0 bases and the J gene lost 10 bases, with 18 bases spanning the gap. CDR3 size: 15 residues. Germline CDR1 and CDR2: SGHVS and FQNEAQ. The CDR3 DNA follows: TGTGCCAGCAGCTTAGCCCAGGGAGGGACCAGTGACTACACCTTC. Its translation: CASSLAQGGTSDYTF.

Many counts were recorded for this clone. The chain joins TRBV5-8 to TRBJ1-2; D not certain. Deletions cut 7 bases from V and 7 bases from J, with 17 bases between. From germline, CDR1 is SGHTS and CDR2 YDEGEE. The length of the CDR3 is 13 residues. CDR3 region: CASRNGGFGGYTF. The CDR3 region has the DNA TGTGCCAGCCGTAACGGAGGGTTCGGTGGCTACACCTTC.

The rearrangement joins TRBV7-2 to TRBJ2-3; 8 positions agree with TRBD2. The CDR3 has 17 amino acids. Per the germline V gene, CDR1 is SGHTA and CDR2 is FQGNSA. J was trimmed by 1 base and V by 1 base; bases with no gene match: 7. CDR3 sequence: CASSLGWRGARTDTQYF. CDR3 nucleotides: TGTGCCAGCAGCTTAGGATGGCGGGGGGCCCGCACAGATACGCAGTATTTT.

The rearrangement uses TRBV18 and TRBJ1-2; 7 nucleotides line up with TRBD1. Trimming at V came to 6 bases and at J to 4 bases, leaving 8 bases not matched to a gene. The CDR3 is 14 residues long. CDR1 is KGHSH and CDR2 is LQKENI in the germline V gene. The CDR3 DNA follows: TGTGCCAGCTCCGCCGGACAGGCGATCTATGGCTACACCTTC. It specifies CASSAGQAIYGYTF.

The chain has TRBV11-3 and TRBJ2-1; 9 nucleotides match TRBD1. The germline V gene encodes CDR1 SGHNT and CDR2 YENEEA. This CDR3 has 16 residues. V dropped 1 base and J dropped 6; count of bases not matched to a gene: 7. The CDR3 region is CASSLGMGQGINEQFF. CDR3 DNA sequence: TGTGCCAGCAGCTTAGGTATGGGACAGGGTATCAATGAGCAGTTCTTC.

The rearrangement links TRBV25-1 to TRBJ1-1; 7 positions agree with TRBD1. V lost 5 bases, J lost 6 bases, and 9 bases stayed unmatched. Germline V CDR1 and CDR2: MGHDK, SYGVNS. The CDR3 has 14 residues. CDR3 coding DNA: TGTGCCAGCAGTAGAGAGACAGGGCGGTCTGAAGCTTTCTTT. This encodes CASSRETGRSEAFF.

The V and J genes are TRBV7-8 and TRBJ1-1; 12 bases line up with TRBD1. From germline, CDR1 is SGHVS and CDR2 FQNEAQ. The J segment lost 2 bases and the V segment lost 1 base, leaving 2 bases of the junction unmatched. This CDR3 is 16 amino acids long. The CDR3 region is CASSLVGTGGNTEAFF. CDR3 DNA: TGTGCCAGCAGCTTAGTAGGGACAGGGGGCAACACTGAAGCTTTCTTT.